These T cell receptor beta chains were read from a single sample in a study of CD8+CD57+ T cells in acquired aplastic anemia. MiXCR, run by TCRdb on the reads, gives a single entry per CDR3 protein. The table lists 250,000 to 300,000 distinct CDR3 sequences, 45% to 65% of them singletons. Sequenced sample: sorted CD4+, CD8+, or CD8+CD57+ T cells (not recorded which) from PBMCs. The receptors were gathered from a human donor with aplastic anemia. CDR3s include the opening cysteine and the closing phenylalanine or tryptophan. The D gene is left open where the match is weak. Not every row has a clone size; where given, it reads once, few, many or a size class.

cdr3_nt: TGTGCCAGCAGCACTGGACTAGCGGACTACGAGCAGTACTTC
cdr3_aa: CASSTGLADYEQYF
v_call: TRBV5-6
j_call: TRBJ2-7
clone_size: -
d_call: TRBD2

cdr3_nt: TGCGCCAGCAGCCAAGATACGGGCCTCGCAAATTCACCCCTCCACTTT
cdr3_aa: CASSQDTGLANSPLHF
v_call: TRBV4-1
j_call: TRBJ1-6
clone_size: many
d_call: -

cdr3_nt: TGTGCCACCAGTGGGGTCACAGATACGCAGTATTTT
cdr3_aa: CATSGVTDTQYF
v_call: TRBV24-1
j_call: TRBJ2-3
clone_size: -
d_call: -

cdr3_nt: TGTGCCACCAGTGACCTCGGGACAGGGGACACCGGGGAGCTGTTTTTT
cdr3_aa: CATSDLGTGDTGELFF
v_call: TRBV24-1
j_call: TRBJ2-2
clone_size: -
d_call: TRBD1

cdr3_nt: TGCGCCAGCAGCGGGACAAGAAACATTCAGTACTTC
cdr3_aa: CASSGTRNIQYF
v_call: TRBV5-1
j_call: TRBJ2-4
clone_size: -
d_call: -

cdr3_nt: TGTGCCTGGGAGTGGAGGGGGCGAGACACTGAAGCTTTCTTT
cdr3_aa: CAWEWRGRDTEAFF
v_call: TRBV30
j_call: TRBJ1-1
clone_size: -
d_call: TRBD1

cdr3_nt: TGTGCCAGCAGCATACACGGGACTATAAACAATGAGCAGTTCTTC
cdr3_aa: CASSIHGTINNEQFF
v_call: TRBV7-2
j_call: TRBJ2-1
clone_size: once
d_call: TRBD2

cdr3_nt: TGTGCCAGCAGTGACGACAGGGAGTGGGGCTACACCTTC
cdr3_aa: CASSDDREWGYTF
v_call: TRBV2
j_call: TRBJ1-2
clone_size: -
d_call: TRBD1

cdr3_nt: TGCGCCAGCAGCGTGGACTTATACTATGGCTACACCTTC
cdr3_aa: CASSVDLYYGYTF
v_call: TRBV5-1
j_call: TRBJ1-2
clone_size: many
d_call: -

cdr3_nt: TGTGCCACCATACAGGGGGCCGAGCAGTACTTC
cdr3_aa: CATIQGAEQYF
v_call: TRBV6-5
j_call: TRBJ2-7
clone_size: few
d_call: TRBD1

cdr3_nt: TGTGCCAGTAGTATGAACAGGTTAGGGACCCAGTACTTC
cdr3_aa: CASSMNRLGTQYF
v_call: TRBV19
j_call: TRBJ2-5
clone_size: once
d_call: -

cdr3_nt: TGCAGTGCCCTGACTAGCGGGACGGTACGGGAGTACTTC
cdr3_aa: CSALTSGTVREYF
v_call: TRBV20-1
j_call: TRBJ2-5
clone_size: -
d_call: TRBD2

cdr3_nt: TGTGCCAGCAGGATGAGGGGACAGGGATACTACGAGCAGTACTTC
cdr3_aa: CASRMRGQGYYEQYF
v_call: TRBV11-2
j_call: TRBJ2-7
clone_size: -
d_call: TRBD1

cdr3_nt: TGTGCCAGCAGTTTAGCGGCTACCGGGGAGCTGTTTTTT
cdr3_aa: CASSLAATGELFF
v_call: TRBV12-3/TRBV12-4
j_call: TRBJ2-2
clone_size: once
d_call: -

cdr3_nt: TGCGCCAGCAGCCCGGTGGTGACAGGGTTGTCAGATACGCAGTATTTT
cdr3_aa: CASSPVVTGLSDTQYF
v_call: TRBV5-1
j_call: TRBJ2-3
clone_size: -
d_call: TRBD1

cdr3_nt: TGTGCCAGCAGGACCTACGAGCAGTACTTC
cdr3_aa: CASRTYEQYF
v_call: TRBV2
j_call: TRBJ2-7
clone_size: -
d_call: -

cdr3_nt: TGTGCCAGTAGTATACGGGGGGACGATCAGCCCCAGCATTTT
cdr3_aa: CASSIRGDDQPQHF
v_call: TRBV19
j_call: TRBJ1-5
clone_size: -
d_call: -

cdr3_nt: TGTGCTAGCGGCCGCAATGAGCAGTTCTTC
cdr3_aa: CASGRNEQFF
v_call: TRBV2
j_call: TRBJ2-1
clone_size: once
d_call: -

cdr3_nt: TGCGCCAGCAGCTTGGAAGGGGGACTATCCACCAATGAGCAGTTCTTC
cdr3_aa: CASSLEGGLSTNEQFF
v_call: TRBV5-1
j_call: TRBJ2-1
clone_size: -
d_call: -

cdr3_nt: TGTGCCAGCAGCGCCGGACAGGTCCTCTACGAGCAGTACTTC
cdr3_aa: CASSAGQVLYEQYF
v_call: TRBV7-3
j_call: TRBJ2-7
clone_size: -
d_call: TRBD1

cdr3_nt: TGTGCCAGCTCACCTGTAGGAGCGGGAGAGACCCAGTACTTC
cdr3_aa: CASSPVGAGETQYF
v_call: TRBV18
j_call: TRBJ2-5
clone_size: few
d_call: -

cdr3_nt: TGTGCCAGCAGTTACTCGGGACAGGTACCCTACGAGCAGTACTTC
cdr3_aa: CASSYSGQVPYEQYF
v_call: TRBV6-5
j_call: TRBJ2-7
clone_size: few
d_call: TRBD1

cdr3_nt: TGCAGTGCTGGACCTACCAGCGGGACAGGGGGTTGGGGCTATAATTCACCCCTCCACTTT
cdr3_aa: CSAGPTSGTGGWGYNSPLHF
v_call: TRBV20-1
j_call: TRBJ1-6
clone_size: -
d_call: TRBD1

cdr3_nt: TGTGCCAGCAGTCGAGACTTGGGAGGGGGTGGAATCGGAGAGCAGTTCTTC
cdr3_aa: CASSRDLGGGGIGEQFF
v_call: TRBV7-2
j_call: TRBJ2-1
clone_size: -
d_call: -

cdr3_nt: TGTGCCAGCAGCACCTCTAGCGACTACAATGAGCAGTTCTTC
cdr3_aa: CASSTSSDYNEQFF
v_call: TRBV7-2
j_call: TRBJ2-1
clone_size: -
d_call: -

cdr3_nt: TGCGCAGCATGGGGGGGGGAAACCTACGAGCAGTACTTC
cdr3_aa: CAAWGGETYEQYF
v_call: TRBV20-1
j_call: TRBJ2-7
clone_size: many
d_call: TRBD2

cdr3_nt: TGCAGCGTTGATCCGGGCGTTGAAGCTTTCTTT
cdr3_aa: CSVDPGVEAFF
v_call: TRBV29-1
j_call: TRBJ1-1
clone_size: -
d_call: -

cdr3_nt: TGTGCCAGCAACACACAGGGAACTAACTATGGCTACACCTTC
cdr3_aa: CASNTQGTNYGYTF
v_call: TRBV11-2
j_call: TRBJ1-2
clone_size: many
d_call: -

cdr3_nt: TGTGCCACCAGTGACCCCGGACAGTCCTACGAGCAGTACTTC
cdr3_aa: CATSDPGQSYEQYF
v_call: TRBV24-1
j_call: TRBJ2-7
clone_size: many
d_call: -

cdr3_nt: TGTGCCAGCAGCCAGGCAAATCGAGAGACCCAGTACTTC
cdr3_aa: CASSQANRETQYF
v_call: TRBV7-3
j_call: TRBJ2-5
clone_size: -
d_call: -

cdr3_nt: TGTGCCAGCAGTGAAAATCTGAGGGCCCAAGAGACCCAGTACTTC
cdr3_aa: CASSENLRAQETQYF
v_call: TRBV6-1
j_call: TRBJ2-5
clone_size: many
d_call: -

cdr3_nt: TGCAGTGCTAGAGGGCAGGGGGCTATCGGGCTCGCCTACAATGAGCAGTTCTTC
cdr3_aa: CSARGQGAIGLAYNEQFF
v_call: TRBV20-1
j_call: TRBJ2-1
clone_size: few
d_call: TRBD1

cdr3_nt: TGTGCCGCAAACCGGGACCCGGCGGATGGGGAGCAGTACTTC
cdr3_aa: CAANRDPADGEQYF
v_call: TRBV15
j_call: TRBJ2-7
clone_size: -
d_call: -

cdr3_nt: TGTGCCAGTAGTTCTGGCGGGACAGGAACCACCGGGGAGCTGTTTTTT
cdr3_aa: CASSSGGTGTTGELFF
v_call: TRBV19
j_call: TRBJ2-2
clone_size: -
d_call: TRBD1

cdr3_nt: TGCAGTGCTAGGGCAGGGGGCTACAATGAGCAGTTCTTC
cdr3_aa: CSARAGGYNEQFF
v_call: TRBV20-1
j_call: TRBJ2-1
clone_size: -
d_call: TRBD1

cdr3_nt: TGTGCCAGCAGCTTATTAGCAGTGAACACCGGGGAGCTGTTTTTT
cdr3_aa: CASSLLAVNTGELFF
v_call: TRBV11-2
j_call: TRBJ2-2
clone_size: many
d_call: -

cdr3_nt: TGTGCCAGCAGCTTAACAGGGTTTGAAGCTTTCTTT
cdr3_aa: CASSLTGFEAFF
v_call: TRBV7-9
j_call: TRBJ1-1
clone_size: few
d_call: -

cdr3_nt: TGTGCCACCAGCCCCCGGAGGGGGGTCAGCTCCTACAATGAGCAGTTCTTC
cdr3_aa: CATSPRRGVSSYNEQFF
v_call: TRBV7-9
j_call: TRBJ2-1
clone_size: -
d_call: -

cdr3_nt: TGTGCCAGCAGCTTTGACGGAACTAATGAAAAACTGTTTTTT
cdr3_aa: CASSFDGTNEKLFF
v_call: TRBV7-9
j_call: TRBJ1-4
clone_size: many
d_call: -

cdr3_nt: TGTGCCAGCAGCCCACGGGGTAGCGGGACCCAGTACTTC
cdr3_aa: CASSPRGSGTQYF
v_call: TRBV7-7
j_call: TRBJ2-5
clone_size: -
d_call: -

cdr3_nt: TGTGCCAGCAGCACGGGACAGAACTCCTACGAGCAGTACTTC
cdr3_aa: CASSTGQNSYEQYF
v_call: TRBV7-2
j_call: TRBJ2-7
clone_size: few
d_call: TRBD1

cdr3_nt: TGCGCCAGCAGCCGACAGGCTTTTAATGAAAAACTGTTTTTT
cdr3_aa: CASSRQAFNEKLFF
v_call: TRBV4-1
j_call: TRBJ1-4
clone_size: many
d_call: -

cdr3_nt: TGTGCCAGCAGCTCCCGGGCCGTGAACACTGAAGCTTTCTTT
cdr3_aa: CASSSRAVNTEAFF
v_call: TRBV9
j_call: TRBJ1-1
clone_size: many
d_call: -

cdr3_nt: TGCAGTGCTCACCGGGGGTCTAATGAAAAACTGTTTTTT
cdr3_aa: CSAHRGSNEKLFF
v_call: TRBV20-1
j_call: TRBJ1-4
clone_size: -
d_call: -

cdr3_nt: TGTGCCAGCAGTTACCTAGGCTCGGGACAGATCTATGGCTACACCTTC
cdr3_aa: CASSYLGSGQIYGYTF
v_call: TRBV10-3
j_call: TRBJ1-2
clone_size: -
d_call: TRBD1

cdr3_nt: TGTGCCAGCAGTTTACGTGGGGGGGCCGGACAGTACTTC
cdr3_aa: CASSLRGGAGQYF
v_call: TRBV12-3/TRBV12-4
j_call: TRBJ2-4
clone_size: many
d_call: -

cdr3_nt: TGTGCCAGCGGTCGACAAGGCAGGAGCTACACCTTC
cdr3_aa: CASGRQGRSYTF
v_call: TRBV2
j_call: TRBJ1-2
clone_size: -
d_call: -

cdr3_nt: TGCGCCAGCAGGTGGGACGGTAGCTCCTACGAGCAGTACTTC
cdr3_aa: CASRWDGSSYEQYF
v_call: TRBV10-2
j_call: TRBJ2-7
clone_size: -
d_call: -

cdr3_nt: TGCGCCAGCAGTGAGGATCTGCGGAACACCGGGGAGCTGTTTTTT
cdr3_aa: CASSEDLRNTGELFF
v_call: TRBV10-1
j_call: TRBJ2-2
clone_size: once
d_call: -

cdr3_nt: TGCGCCAGCAGCCCTAGCGGGAGGCTCCAAGAGACCCAGTACTTC
cdr3_aa: CASSPSGRLQETQYF
v_call: TRBV5-1
j_call: TRBJ2-5
clone_size: -
d_call: TRBD2

cdr3_nt: TGTGCCAGCAGTCCGCAGGGGTTCCAGGAAAAACTGTTTTTT
cdr3_aa: CASSPQGFQEKLFF
v_call: TRBV7-9
j_call: TRBJ1-4
clone_size: -
d_call: -

cdr3_nt: TGTGCCAGCAGTCCCGGGCGGGGAAACACCGGGGAGCTGTTTTTT
cdr3_aa: CASSPGRGNTGELFF
v_call: TRBV11-2
j_call: TRBJ2-2
clone_size: -
d_call: -

cdr3_nt: TGTGCCAGTGGGAACCAACCGGTGAACTATGGCTACACCTTC
cdr3_aa: CASGNQPVNYGYTF
v_call: TRBV19
j_call: TRBJ1-2
clone_size: many
d_call: -